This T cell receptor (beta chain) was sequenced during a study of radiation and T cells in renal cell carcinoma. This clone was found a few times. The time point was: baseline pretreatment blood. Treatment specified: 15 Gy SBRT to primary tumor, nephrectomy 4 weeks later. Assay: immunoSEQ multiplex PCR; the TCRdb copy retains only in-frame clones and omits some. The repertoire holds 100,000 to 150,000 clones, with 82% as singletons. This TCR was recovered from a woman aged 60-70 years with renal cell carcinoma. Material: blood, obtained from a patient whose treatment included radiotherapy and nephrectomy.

The CDR3, as DNA: TGTGCCAGTAGTATCGACAGCTTCTCTGGAAACACCATATATTTT. Encoded protein: CASSIDSFSGNTIYF. This sequence joins TRBV19 and TRBJ1-3, with D maybe TRBD1 (5 bases). Germline CDR1 LNHDA, CDR2 SQIVND (reference sequence). Trimming stripped 3 bases from V and 0 bases from J, with 9 bases between. The CDR3 sequence is 15 residues long. Combining the CDR3 with reference TRBV19 and TRBJ1-3 gives the whole variable domain DGGITQSPKYLFRKEGQNVTLSCEQNLNHDAMYWYRQDPGQGLRLIYYSQIVNDFQKGDIAEGYSVSREKKESFPLTVTSAQKNPTAFYLCASSIDSFSGNTIYFGEGSWLTVV.